Listed below are T cell receptor beta chains from one sample, sequenced in a study of cytomegalovirus exposure and HLA in healthy donors. Clones were sequenced by immunoSEQ multiplex PCR, and TCRdb holds only the in-frame ones, with some missing. The sample consists of 150,000 to 200,000 clones, over 70% of them appearing once. The sample consisted of PBMCs. Receptors were obtained from a middle-aged man in good health and CMV-seronegative. Each CDR3 is given with its conserved first and last residue. The order of the fields is V gene, J gene, clone size, CDR3 length, D gene, CDR3 DNA, CDR3 protein. The D gene is left open where the match is weak. Expanded clones get a size class; other rows say once, few or many, or leave the size out.

TRBV6-4,TRBJ1-1,few,14,.,TGTGCCAGCAGTGTTCGTCTCGGGGACACTGAAGCTTTCTTT,CASSVRLGDTEAFF
TRBV4-1,TRBJ1-1,.,11,.,TGCGCCAGCAGCCAATATGCTGAGGCTTTCTTT,CASSQYAEAFF
TRBV10-3,TRBJ1-2,once,15,TRBD1,TGTGCCATCAGTTCAGCAGGGGGCACTAACTATGGCTACACCTTC,CAISSAGGTNYGYTF
TRBV29-1,TRBJ1-5,.,14,TRBD1,TGCAGCGTTGGGGGGACAGGGGCTAATCAGCCCCAGCATTTT,CSVGGTGANQPQHF
TRBV7-3,TRBJ2-2,.,13,.,TGTGCCAGCAGCTTATCCGACACCGGGGAGCTGTTTTTT,CASSLSDTGELFF
TRBV2,TRBJ2-2,.,13,TRBD1,TGTGCCAGCGACAGGGGAAACACCGGGGAGCTGTTTTTT,CASDRGNTGELFF
TRBV2,TRBJ2-1,.,14,.,TGTGCCAGCAGTGGGGAGGCGATATACAATGAGCAGTTCTTC,CASSGEAIYNEQFF
TRBV29-1,TRBJ1-1,.,15,.,TGCAGCGTTGGAGGAGGCGACAACCAGAGGGTTGAAGCTTTCTTT,CSVGGGDNQRVEAFF
TRBV11-3,TRBJ2-7,.,14,TRBD1,TGTGCCAGCAGCTTAGGACCAGACAGGGGGCTCCAGTACTTC,CASSLGPDRGLQYF
TRBV6-1,TRBJ2-1,.,15,.,TGTGCCAGCCTCCAACACGCAGGGACCTACAATGAGCAGTTCTTC,CASLQHAGTYNEQFF
TRBV7-2,TRBJ2-3,.,13,.,TGTGCCAGCAGCTTATCAGGCACAGATACGCAGTATTTT,CASSLSGTDTQYF
TRBV29-1,TRBJ1-1,.,13,.,TGCAGCGTTGATGGGGGGGGAAACACTGAAGCTTTCTTT,CSVDGGGNTEAFF
TRBV18,TRBJ2-1,.,14,TRBD2,TGTGCCAGCTCAGCTGACACCGGGACTAGCGGGCAGTTCTTC,CASSADTGTSGQFF
TRBV4-2,TRBJ2-5,.,15,.,TGTGCCAGCAGCCAAGATCCGGCAGGAGGAGAGACCCAGTACTTC,CASSQDPAGGETQYF
TRBV29-1,TRBJ1-1,.,12,TRBD1,TGCAGCGCCCACAGGGGGAACACTGAAGCTTTCTTT,CSAHRGNTEAFF
TRBV11-2,TRBJ1-1,.,14,TRBD1,TGTGCCAGCAGCTTACAGGGGGCGGTGACTGAAGCTTTCTTT,CASSLQGAVTEAFF
TRBV2,TRBJ2-7,.,13,TRBD1,TGTGCCAGCAGCCAAGACAGGGGGCAAGAGCAGTACTTC,CASSQDRGQEQYF
TRBV5-5,TRBJ2-3,few,14,.,TGTGCCAGCAGATCTGCTCGGGACTCTTATACGCAGTATTTT,CASRSARDSYTQYF
TRBV5-6,TRBJ2-7,.,11,.,TGTGCCAGCAGCTTGATAAACGAGCAGTACTTC,CASSLINEQYF
TRBV9,TRBJ2-7,few,15,.,TGTGCCAGCAGCGTAGCGCAGGGGAGCTCCTACGAGCAGTACTTC,CASSVAQGSSYEQYF
TRBV10-3,TRBJ1-2,.,15,TRBD1,TGTGCCATCAGCCTCACTCCGGGACAGAACTATGGCTACACCTTC,CAISLTPGQNYGYTF
TRBV7-2,TRBJ1-5,.,13,.,TGTGCCAGCAGCTTTGGAGTCAATCAGCCCCAGCATTTT,CASSFGVNQPQHF
TRBV18,TRBJ2-7,few,11,.,TGTGCCAGCTCACCAGGGGAGGAGCAGTACTTC,CASSPGEEQYF
TRBV7-2,TRBJ1-2,few,14,.,TGTGCCAGCAGCGATCGGACAGCCCCGGGTGGCTACACCTTC,CASSDRTAPGGYTF
TRBV7-3,TRBJ2-3,once,16,TRBD2,TGTGCCAGCAGCTTAAACGGGGGGGATCCCACAGATACGCAGTATTTT,CASSLNGGDPTDTQYF
TRBV6-1,TRBJ2-5,.,16,TRBD2,TGTGCCAGCAGTGAGATTACGGCTAGCGGGGGGCAGACCCAGTACTTC,CASSEITASGGQTQYF
TRBV14,TRBJ2-2,once,16,.,TGTGCCAGCAGCCCCTTGGGCCAACTCAACACCGGGGAGCTGTTTTTT,CASSPLGQLNTGELFF
TRBV18,TRBJ2-1,.,14,.,TGTGCCAGCTCACCCTCCCCCTCCTACAATGAGCAGTTCTTC,CASSPSPSYNEQFF
TRBV5-1,TRBJ1-1,.,14,.,TGCGCCAGCAGCTTGGTAGCGGGTAACACTGAAGCTTTCTTT,CASSLVAGNTEAFF
TRBV10-3,TRBJ2-1,few,14,TRBD1,TGTGCCATCAATCCCGGGACAGGAACCAATGAGCAGTTCTTC,CAINPGTGTNEQFF
TRBV7-8,TRBJ2-7,many,15,.,TGTGCCAGCAGCCCACAGGGTGCGACCCACTACGAGCAGTACTTC,CASSPQGATHYEQYF
TRBV5-1,TRBJ1-1,once,11,.,TGCGCCAGCGCAGGGAACACTGAAGCTTTCTTT,CASAGNTEAFF
TRBV7-9,TRBJ1-1,few,12,.,TGTGCCAGCAGCCCCGCGGGTGGGGAAGCTTTCTTT,CASSPAGGEAFF
TRBV2,TRBJ1-3,.,13,.,TGTGCCAGCACCGAATTCAGTGGAAACACCATATATTTT,CASTEFSGNTIYF
TRBV7-2,TRBJ2-1,.,16,TRBD2,TGTGCCAGCAGCTCCTTAGCGGGGGGACCCTACAATGAGCAGTTCTTC,CASSSLAGGPYNEQFF
TRBV5-4,TRBJ2-7,.,13,.,TGTGCCAGCAGCTCGAACCGTCAGGGCAAGCAGTACTTC,CASSSNRQGKQYF
TRBV7-2,TRBJ2-5,.,13,.,TGTGCCAGCAGCTTCGGGGTCGGAGAGACCCAGTACTTC,CASSFGVGETQYF
TRBV2,TRBJ2-5,.,14,TRBD1,TGTGCCAGCAGGGGGACAGCCATCCAAGAGACCCAGTACTTC,CASRGTAIQETQYF
TRBV19,TRBJ2-2,.,14,.,TGTGCCAGTAGTATAGGGGAGCCGAGAGGGGAGCTGTTTTTT,CASSIGEPRGELFF
TRBV30,TRBJ1-1,.,15,.,TGTGCCTGGAGTGTACGAGGGCCAAGCGGCACTGAAGCTTTCTTT,CAWSVRGPSGTEAFF